Listed below are T cell receptor beta chains from one sample, sequenced in a study of T cell responses to AZD1222 COVID-19 vaccine. Measured with immunoSEQ multiplex PCR; TCRdb has only the in-frame clones, and not every one. The sample includes 65,000 to 85,000 clones, 70% to 90% seen only once; the top ten take about 13%. Sequencing used peripheral blood, obtained on day 0 of AZD1222 vaccination. These receptors were obtained from an adult in good health. The conserved cysteine and the conserved F or W are not part of the CDR3 here. The order of the fields is V gene, J gene, CDR3 protein.

TRBV5-6	TRBJ2-1	ASSPAGAREQF
TRBV7-9	TRBJ2-3	ASSFRQPSTDTQY
TRBV11-2	TRBJ2-7	ASSFLLAGAYEQY
TRBV6-6	TRBJ1-2	ASSYRKTDRVYGYT
TRBV18	TRBJ2-7	ASSPLGGYEQY
TRBV5-4	TRBJ2-1	ASLSSGDSYNEQF
TRBV5-1	TRBJ1-6	ASSWTTGQGLGSPLH
TRBV12-3/TRBV12-4	TRBJ1-6	ASSLNPDSPLH
TRBV4-1	TRBJ1-5	ASSPGDSNQPQH
TRBV3-1/TRBV3-2	TRBJ2-1	ASSQMFGRGYNEQF
TRBV15	TRBJ1-3	ATSRGPSSGNTIY
TRBV25-1	TRBJ1-6	ASSRLADSPLH
TRBV6-5	TRBJ1-5	ASKQGIYNQPQH
TRBV5-4	TRBJ1-2	ASSFDLGQNYGYT
TRBV10-2	TRBJ2-3	ASSATSGVNTQY
TRBV2	TRBJ2-1	ASSYSGEQF
TRBV28	TRBJ2-1	ASRPSGGRVNEQF
TRBV14	TRBJ2-5	ASSRLQGGYEETQY
TRBV29-1	TRBJ1-1	SVEYRDRGPNTEAF
TRBV7-7	TRBJ2-7	ASSLGTGAYEQY
TRBV18	TRBJ1-6	ASSPGSAFNSPLH
TRBV18	TRBJ1-5	ASSQSGGLSNQPQH
TRBV18	TRBJ1-4	ASSPLLAVSNEKLF
TRBV27	TRBJ1-2	ATTNSGGGYT
TRBV7-3	TRBJ2-3	ASSLGIRGDTQY
TRBV7-2	TRBJ1-2	ASSLGGAQGYT
TRBV2	TRBJ2-3	ASSSYTDTQY
TRBV18	TRBJ1-5	ASSPGGGGNQPQH
TRBV5-4	TRBJ2-7	ASSSSYEQY
TRBV7-8	TRBJ2-2	ASSFMGSTGELF
TRBV30	TRBJ1-1	AWSVAGLRTEAF
TRBV6-2/TRBV6-3	TRBJ1-5	ASSQAQYQPQH
TRBV6-2/TRBV6-3	TRBJ2-4	ASSRNPKAGAKNIQY
TRBV10-3	TRBJ2-3	ASTSGGPNTDTQY
TRBV7-8	TRBJ2-7	ASSFGDGEQY
TRBV19	TRBJ2-1	ASSMIPGPSTI
TRBV15	TRBJ2-2	ATSRAWTGGSTGELF
TRBV28	TRBJ2-7	ASSLRGQVSSYEQY
TRBV27	TRBJ1-6	ASSYRSYNSPLH
TRBV19	TRBJ2-3	ASSIVRHTDTQY
TRBV29-1	TRBJ1-2	SVAENYGYT
TRBV6-1	TRBJ1-5	ASSEGANSNQPQH
TRBV7-8	TRBJ2-3	ASSSGLADRTDTQY